Detailed here is one TCR beta chain. This clonotype was observed many times. Its antigen remains unidentified. The record has no base qualities; no much larger clone is one base away. This specimen belongs to a study of blood T cells in healthy people across ages (dated by TCRdb to 2015 to 2017). With respect to the entire study: In model experiments, template switching captured about one uniquely barcoded TCR beta cDNA molecule for every two T cells. Donors of different ages were randomly distributed across sequencing lanes to avoid experimental bias. The study measured age-related changes in TCR beta repertoire diversity using deep sequencing normalized with unique cDNA molecular identifiers. Donors were grouped into four age groups: young (average 16 years), middle-aged (39), aged (around 60) and long-lived (approximately 75). Using the same blood draw, the study looked at two additional independent replicas of 1 million unique cDNA reads for two donors, one aged 18 to 29 and the other aged 80 or older. On the study overall, not on this receptor specifically: Since profiling was done on bulk unsorted PBMCs, naive and antigen-experienced compartments could not be conclusively compared. Total diversity estimates from one million sequenced T cells were considered lower bounds and underestimates. Compared with the aged group, the long-lived group had more naive CD4+ T cells, fewer expanded clones and increased TCR diversity, suggesting age selection. Because donor CMV infection status was unknown, age-related changes in expanded clonotypes were potentially confounded. There was a strong correlation between observed TCR beta diversity and the percentage of naive T cells measured by flow cytometry. Observed TCR beta diversity per million T cells fell roughly linearly with age, and a significant reduction was already apparent by age about 36.

V is pared back by 3 bases and J by 8 bases, with 11 bases lying between the germline termini. Via the germline V gene (reference sequence), CDR1 is SGHKS and CDR2 YYEKEE. Its CDR3 holds 12 amino acids, cysteine through phenylalanine. The DNA shown is the 36-base CDR3, in frame from base 1. Library preparation employed 5' RACE. Sequencer: Illumina HiSeq 2500. A second roughly 6 to 11 cycle PCR used a sample-barcoded 5' primer and a J-beta primer mix. A template-switch 5' adaptor carrying 12 random nucleotides introduced a unique molecular identifier onto each TCR beta cDNA molecule. At least 2.5 million CDR3-containing paired-end reads were obtained from each sample. First-strand cDNA was synthesized from all RNA with the Mint cDNA synthesis kit, primed by a TRBC-specific oligonucleotide. All cDNA was treated with uracil-DNA glycosylase and then went through a first 18-cycle PCR with the universal primers M1SS and BC2_uni_R. Per the authors' processing: Each sample was normalized by randomly selecting 1 million high-quality reads, each carrying a distinct molecular identifier. Instead of being binned into consensus sequences, reads that shared molecular identifiers were thrown out. MiTCR, with a Q25 quality threshold and the strictest error-elimination algorithm, was used for CDR3 identification, clonotype clustering and error correction. A nonparametric unseen species model with Euler transformation was used to estimate lower-bound total TCR beta diversity. TCRdb's own reprocessing of the public reads used fastp at Q25 and MiXCR and kept productive beta chains. Every entry covers one CDR3 protein and lists the most common genes and DNA from its rows. The V and J calls, along with clone size, are taken from TCRdb and not from the paper's own processing. The sample table lists around 900,000 distinct CDR3 sequences, 29% of them with a count of one. The top ten clones comprise about 18% of the sample.

Donors were under 40 systemically healthy Caucasian individuals from Russia aged roughly 6 to 95 years. Each donor gave about 9.8 milliliters of peripheral blood, drawn into EDTA-treated Vacutainer tubes. Ficoll-Paque density-gradient centrifugation was used to isolate PBMCs, with at least 6 million per sample. Trizol reagent was used to extract total RNA from the PBMCs, yielding at least 6 micrograms per sample. The percentages of naive CD45RAhigh/CD27high T cells were determined by flow cytometry on a PBMC aliquot from every donor. The TCR was taken from an elderly woman in good health. This chain joins TRBV5-5 to TRBJ1-2; the best D guess is TRBD1, with 6 bases matching. Material for sequencing was blood. The base sequence is TGTGCCAGCAGCTCTACAGGGTCGGGCTACACCTTC. Translated, this is CASSSTGSGYTF.